This T cell receptor (beta chain) appears in the sequencing data of a study of shared clonotypes between healthy human individuals. The repertoire was sequenced with immunoSEQ multiplex PCR; TCRdb's copy has only in-frame clones and lacks some. The sample carries about 2.2 million clones, approximately 94% recorded once. Germline-derived CDR1 and CDR2 are MNHNS and SASEGT. The ends were cut back, 1 base at V and 3 bases at J, with 13 bases in the middle. This CDR3 is 15 amino acids long. Terminally differentiated effector memory CD45RA+ cells were excluded by CCR7 positive selection of CD45RO-negative cells. Nashville, Tennessee was home to all donors, who were Caucasian adults.

The TCR comes from a man aged 18 to 29 in good health. Some clones in this sample may be carry-over from other donors' samples. The chain links TRBV6-1 to TRBJ2-7, with a possible D match to TRBD1 (6 bases). The sequenced sample consisted of naive CD8+ T cells from PBMCs. The CDR3 region has the DNA TGTGCCAGCAGTGAAGATCCAGGGGCCGTCTACGAGCAGTACTTC. This translates into CASSEDPGAVYEQYF.